Listed here are 13 T cell receptor beta chains from one sample, sequenced in a study of cytomegalovirus exposure and HLA in healthy donors. Both 60 Vbeta primers and 13 Jbeta primers went into the PCR. Only in-frame clones appear in the TCRdb table, and some are missing; sequencing was by immunoSEQ multiplex PCR. The table has fewer than 120,000 clones, 76% seen once; the top ten hold 13%. Material: PBMCs. These receptors were taken from a man younger than 40 in good health and CMV-seropositive.

This clone was found once. The chain uses TRBV4-3 and TRBJ1-4; 7 bases agree with TRBD1. The CDR3 is made up of 17 amino acids. With V trimmed by 3 bases and J by 0 bases, 7 bases remained unmatched. From germline, CDR1 is LGHNA and CDR2 YSLEER. Here the CDR3 reads CASSQADQGATNEKLFF. The CDR3 DNA reads TGCGCCAGCAGCCAGGCGGACCAGGGGGCAACTAATGAAAAACTGTTTTTT.

This sequence joins TRBV19 and TRBJ1-3, with D hard to call. Germline CDR1 is LNHDA and CDR2 is SQIVND (reference sequence). CDR3 size: 17 residues. V was cut by 3 bases and J by 3 bases, with 18 bases left in between. CDR3 nucleotide sequence: TGTGCCAGTAGTATGTTCAGTCGCCCAGGTTTTGGAAACACCATATATTTT. This codes for CASSMFSRPGFGNTIYF.

The chain links TRBV19 to TRBJ2-5; 13 nucleotides align to TRBD2. Germline lookup yields CDR1 LNHDA and CDR2 SQIVND (reference sequence). V was pared by 5 bases and J by 1 base, with 1 base of the junction left unmatched. CDR3 length: 15 residues. The CDR3 bases are TGTGCCAGTAGTGGACTAGCGGGGGCCCAAGAGACCCAGTACTTC. It is translated as CASSGLAGAQETQYF.

The chain joins TRBV28 to TRBJ2-1; TRBD1 agrees at 9 bases. The CDR3 runs 11 residues. Germline CDR1 is MDHEN and CDR2 is SYDVKM. V lost 6 bases, J lost 15 bases, and 6 bases stayed unmatched. The CDR3 spells CASSFRDRAFF. The CDR3 region has the DNA TGTGCCAGCAGCTTCCGGGACAGGGCGTTCTTC.

V gene TRBV5-1 combines with J gene TRBJ2-7; 7 bases are shared with TRBD1. The germline gives CDR1 SGHRS, CDR2 YFSETQ. The ends lost 3 bases at V and 0 bases at J; junction bases unmatched: 9. The CDR3 spans 16 residues. CDR3 DNA sequence: TGCGCCAGCAGCTCCCTCGACAGGGTAAGCTCCTACGAGCAGTACTTC. This gives the protein CASSSLDRVSSYEQYF.

The rearrangement links TRBV27 to TRBJ2-4; possible D gene TRBD2, 6 bases. The germline gives CDR1 MNHEY, CDR2 SMNVEV (reference sequence). The CDR3 loop spans 13 amino acids. V lost 8 bases, J lost 7 bases, and 15 bases lay in between. CDR3 sequence (DNA): TGTGCCAGCGGCCCTCCGGCGGGGAACATTCAGTACTTC. This codes for CASGPPAGNIQYF.

The gene calls are TRBV5-6 and TRBJ2-7; 8 bases agree with TRBD1. The length of the CDR3 is 14 residues. Germline lookup yields CDR1 SGHDT and CDR2 YYEEEE. Losses at the gene ends were 3 bases for V and 0 bases for J; bases not matched to a gene: 2. CDR3 nucleotide sequence: TGTGCCAGCAGCTGGGACAGGTCCTCCTACGAGCAGTACTTC. Residues: CASSWDRSSYEQYF.

The chain links TRBV2 to TRBJ2-1; 14 bases align to TRBD2. From germline, CDR1 is SNHLY and CDR2 FYNNEI. There are 16 residues in the CDR3. V trimming: 5 bases; J trimming: 4 bases; junction bases outside the gene matches: 4. CDR3 residues: CASSRLAGGGYNEQFF. Here the CDR3 DNA reads TGTGCCAGCAGTAGACTAGCGGGGGGGGGTTACAATGAGCAGTTCTTC.

This chain joins TRBV19 and TRBJ2-3; tentative D call: TRBD2 (7 bases). Trimming stripped 4 bases from V and 5 bases from J, with 22 bases between. The CDR3 runs 17 residues. Germline CDR1 and CDR2: LNHDA and SQIVND (reference sequence). The CDR3 sequence: CASSKGGASHAGDTQYF. CDR3 DNA: TGTGCCAGTAGTAAGGGGGGGGCTAGTCATGCAGGAGATACGCAGTATTTT. Full variable domain (remainder filled in from reference TRBV19 and TRBJ2-3): DGGITQSPKYLFRKEGQNVTLSCEQNLNHDAMYWYRQDPGQGLRLIYYSQIVNDFQKGDIAEGYSVSREKKESFPLTVTSAQKNPTAFYLCASSKGGASHAGDTQYFGPGTRLTVL.

The chain joins TRBV6-5 to TRBJ2-1; 9 bases agree with TRBD2. After removal of 3 bases from V and 6 bases from J, the junction contained 6 bases not matched to a gene. The CDR3 is 15 residues long. CDR1 is MNHEY, CDR2 SVGAGI, per germline. The CDR3 region has the DNA TGTGCCAGCAGTTATGGATTAGCGGGGGTCAATGAGCAGTTCTTC. Translated, it gives CASSYGLAGVNEQFF.

This chain links TRBV5-1 with TRBJ2-7; 8 bases match TRBD2. The germline CDR1 and CDR2 sequences are SGHRS and YFSETQ. V was pared by 0 bases and J by 5 bases, with 13 bases of the junction left unmatched. The CDR3 has 17 residues. In DNA, the CDR3 is TGCGCCAGCAGCTTGGCGGGGGGGCGAAAATTAAGGGACGAGCAGTACTTC. This translates into CASSLAGGRKLRDEQYF.

The rearrangement joins TRBV5-6 to TRBJ1-5, with TRBD1 as a possible D gene (5 bases). There are 14 residues in the CDR3. Trimming took off 4 bases at V and 2 bases at J, with 10 bases between the two ends. Germline CDR1 and CDR2: SGHDT and YYEEEE. CDR3 coding DNA: TGTGCCAGCAGCGGAGGGGCGGGCAATCAGCCCCAGCATTTT. Amino acids: CASSGGAGNQPQHF.

The rearrangement links TRBV7-7 to TRBJ2-5, with a tentative D call TRBD2 (5 bases). V was cut by 5 bases and J by 1 base, with 8 bases left in between. Germline CDR1 reads SSHAT; CDR2 reads FNYEAQ (reference sequence). This CDR3 spans 13 amino acids. The CDR3 region has the DNA TGTGCCAGCAGCGGCAGCGGCCAAGAGACCCAGTACTTC. Protein: CASSGSGQETQYF.